This passage covers 30 T cell receptor beta chains from one sample sequenced in a study of type 1 regulatory T cells. In TCRdb, the reads were re-called with MiXCR into one record per CDR3 protein. The sample shows 90,000 to 100,000 distinct CDR3 sequences, less than 40% of them seen only once. The sample comprised CD4+ T cells, either the whole sample or a sorted fraction (not recorded which). These receptors originate from a human donor in good health.

The V gene is TRBV20-1, the J gene TRBJ2-7; D possibly corresponds to TRBD2 (5 bases). Looked up from germline, CDR1 is DFQATT and CDR2 is SNEGSKA (reference sequence). The CDR3 is 12 amino acids. V was trimmed by 1 base and J by 7 bases, leaving 11 bases between them. CDR3 in amino acids: CSARVRAGEQYF. DNA of the CDR3: TGCAGTGCTAGAGTGCGGGCTGGGGAGCAGTACTTC.

Only one count was recorded for this clonotype. The rearrangement links TRBV20-1 to TRBJ2-2; 7 nucleotides line up with TRBD2. Germline trimming cut 1 base from V and 7 bases from J; bases unmatched to any gene: 12. This CDR3 is built from 16 residues. CDR1 is DFQATT, CDR2 SNEGSKA, per germline (reference sequence). Written as DNA, the CDR3 is TGCAGTGCTAGAGGGATCGGGAGGAAAAGAGACGGGGAGCTGTTTTTT. This gives the protein CSARGIGRKRDGELFF.

This clonotype was found a few times. The chain carries TRBV20-1 and TRBJ1-2; TRBD1 aligns across 7 bases. This CDR3 comprises 16 residues. The germline gives CDR1 DFQATT, CDR2 SNEGSKA (reference sequence). The J segment lost 3 bases and the V segment lost 3 bases, leaving 13 bases of the junction unmatched. CDR3 protein: CSARPAGQTRDYGYTF. The CDR3 coding sequence is TGCAGTGCTAGGCCGGCGGGACAGACGAGGGACTATGGCTACACCTTC.

V and J are TRBV20-1 and TRBJ2-3; 7 bases fit TRBD2. This CDR3 comprises 14 residues. With 5 bases clipped from V and 0 bases from J, the junction kept 5 bases outside the gene matches. In germline, CDR1 is DFQATT, CDR2 SNEGSKA (reference sequence). Here the CDR3 reads CSAPSGSSTDTQYF. As DNA, the CDR3 is TGCAGTGCTCCTAGCGGTTCTAGCACAGATACGCAGTATTTT.

V gene TRBV20-1 combines with J gene TRBJ2-3; D call uncertain. Per germline, CDR1 DFQATT and CDR2 SNEGSKA (reference sequence). The CDR3 runs to 14 residues. With 3 bases removed from V and 4 bases from J, the gap between germline ends came to 14 bases. The CDR3: CSASESSHSDTQYF. CDR3 nucleotide sequence: TGCAGTGCTAGTGAGTCATCCCATTCAGATACGCAGTATTTT.

This clonotype was seen a handful of times. The CDR3 loop is CASRWDSGSYNEQFF. The DNA of the CDR3 is TGTGCCAGTAGATGGGATAGCGGCTCCTACAATGAGCAGTTCTTC. The J gene is TRBJ2-1, the V gene TRBV19; possible D gene TRBD2, 6 bases. The CDR3 has 15 residues. CDR1 is LNHDA and CDR2 is SQIVND in the germline V gene (reference sequence). Trimming cost V 6 bases and J 0 bases, with 12 bases left between them.

This clonotype was detected only a few times. V is TRBV3-1 and J is TRBJ2-1; D gene uncertain. Trimming took off 4 bases at V and 2 bases at J, with 9 bases between the two ends. Germline lookup yields CDR1 LGHDT and CDR2 YNNKEL (reference sequence). The CDR3 runs to 14 residues. In DNA form, the CDR3 reads TGTGCCAGCAGCCCCCAGCGCACCTACAATGAGCAGTTCTTC. This gives the protein CASSPQRTYNEQFF.

On this clonotype itself: Being one base from a much bigger clone, this may be a read error. This sequence joins TRBV15 and TRBJ2-3; the match to TRBD2 covers 15 bases. The germline gives CDR1 LNHNV, CDR2 YYDKDF (reference sequence). The CDR3 covers 18 residues. CDR3 protein: CATSSGLAGGPVADMQYF. CDR3 nucleotides: TGTGCCACCAGCAGCGGACTAGCGGGAGGGCCGGTAGCAGATATGCAGTATTTT.

This clonotype was observed a handful of times. The rearrangement uses TRBV7-8 and TRBJ2-3; D ambiguous. Germline V gene sequence: CDR1 SGHVS, CDR2 FQNEAQ. Deletions cut 2 bases from V and 6 bases from J, with 9 bases between. This CDR3 comprises 13 residues. The CDR3 loop is CASSLSGPDTQYF. The CDR3 nucleotides read TGTGCCAGCAGCTTATCTGGGCCCGATACGCAGTATTTT.

The V and J genes are TRBV6-1 and TRBJ2-2; D remains ambiguous. Germline V gives CDR1 MNHNS, CDR2 SASEGT. This CDR3 has 13 amino acids. Trimming stripped 6 bases from V and 4 bases from J, with 9 bases between. The CDR3 coding sequence is TGTGCCAGCAGAGGGCGTGGCACCGGGGAGCTGTTTTTT. Amino acid sequence: CASRGRGTGELFF.

The genes are TRBV18 and TRBJ2-5; D unclear. Germline CDR1 KGHSH, CDR2 LQKENI. The CDR3 covers 15 residues. V was clipped by 1 base and J by 4 bases, with 13 bases between them. CDR3 nucleotides: TGTGCCAGCTCACCACGCGCCGGGTTAGGAGAGACCCAGTACTTC. Amino acids: CASSPRAGLGETQYF.

The CDR3 bases are TGTGCCAGCAGCCAAGGAGGGGAGTTACAAGAGACCCAGTACTTC. Translation: CASSQGGELQETQYF. The V gene is TRBV3-1, the J gene TRBJ2-5; D may be TRBD1 or TRBD2 (5 bases each). Germline V gene sequence: CDR1 LGHDT, CDR2 YNNKEL (reference sequence). This CDR3 is 15 amino acids long. Trimming removed 1 base from V and 2 bases from J, with 11 bases in between.

V is TRBV3-1 and J is TRBJ2-3, with 11 bases lining up with TRBD1. The CDR3 length is 18 residues. Trimming took 3 bases from V and 2 from J; bases not matched to a gene: 10. Germline-derived CDR1 and CDR2 are LGHDT and YNNKEL (reference sequence). CDR3 region: CASSHKPGQGVFTDTQYF. CDR3 sequence (DNA): TGTGCCAGCAGCCATAAGCCGGGACAGGGGGTTTTCACAGATACGCAGTATTTT.

The J gene is TRBJ2-3, the V gene TRBV5-1; a weak D match, TRBD1 (5 bases). From germline, CDR1 is SGHRS and CDR2 YFSETQ. The germline V and J ends were trimmed by 4 bases and 3 bases, with 12 bases remaining between them. The CDR3 is 14 amino acids. The CDR3 sequence: CASSTRAGTDTQYF. Here the CDR3 DNA reads TGCGCCAGCAGCACCAGGGCAGGGACAGATACGCAGTATTTT.

This clonotype has a handful of counts. V gene TRBV7-2 combines with J gene TRBJ1-2; possibly TRBD1 for D (5 bases). The CDR3 length is 15 residues. The V and J ends lost 0 bases and 2 bases respectively, with 10 bases between them. Germline CDR1 reads SGHTA; CDR2 reads FQGNSA. The CDR3 loop is CASSLAGRQNYGYTF. The CDR3 DNA is TGTGCCAGCAGCTTAGCGGGGAGACAGAACTATGGCTACACCTTC.

This clonotype has only a few counts. The junction does not match germline at one end; this may be a read error. This chain uses TRBV7-2 with TRBJ2-1; TRBD2 aligns across 11 bases. Germline V lookup: CDR1 SGHTA, CDR2 FQGNSA. The CDR3 extends over 15 amino acids. The CDR3 nucleotides read TGTGCCAGCAACTTAGCGGGAGGGCCCGTCGATGAGCAGTTCTTC. It specifies CASNLAGGPVDEQFF.

This sequence joins TRBV24-1 and TRBJ2-1; the match to TRBD1 covers 8 bases. The germline gives CDR1 KGHDR, CDR2 SFDVKD. The CDR3 contains 15 residues. The ends lost 6 bases at V and 10 bases at J; junction bases unmatched: 13. The CDR3 spells CATSTPDRVNEEQFF. The CDR3, as DNA: TGTGCCACCAGTACTCCGGACAGGGTCAATGAGGAGCAGTTCTTC.

The rearrangement joins TRBV27 to TRBJ2-7; 14 bases agree with TRBD2. V shed 7 bases and J 6 bases; nucleotides not matched to a gene: 8. Germline V gene lookup returns CDR1 MNHEY and CDR2 SMNVEV (reference sequence). The CDR3 contains 15 residues. This chain's CDR3 is CASTSTSGRALEQYF. The CDR3 DNA follows: TGTGCCAGCACATCGACTAGCGGGAGGGCCCTCGAGCAGTACTTC.

In its sample, this clonotype was seen a few times. The chain employs TRBV9 and TRBJ2-2, with D perhaps matching TRBD1 (7 bases). Trimming cost V 2 bases and J 7 bases, with 15 bases left between them. The CDR3 length is 15 residues. CDR1 is SGDLS, CDR2 YYNGEE, per germline. The CDR3 DNA sequence: TGTGCCAGCAGCGTCTCTGGAGGGGGCGGCGGGGAGCTGTTTTTT. Encoded protein: CASSVSGGGGGELFF.

This clonotype came up a few times. The chain couples TRBV12-5 to TRBJ2-1, with 10 bases identical to TRBD2. Germline V gene lookup returns CDR1 LGHNT and CDR2 FRNRAP. The CDR3 runs 15 residues. V lost 2 bases to trimming and J lost 6 bases; unmatched junction nucleotides: 4. In DNA form, the CDR3 reads TGTGCTAGTGGTTTGCTAGCGGGAGTCGTCAATGAGCAGTTCTTC. Translating gives CASGLLAGVVNEQFF.

This clonotype turned up a few times. The rearrangement uses TRBV6-5 and TRBJ1-2; 10 nucleotides align to TRBD1. This CDR3 comprises 14 residues. With 5 bases clipped from V and 1 base from J, the junction kept 1 base outside the gene matches. The germline CDR1 and CDR2 sequences are MNHEY and SVGAGI. The CDR3 loop reads CASSGQGVNYGYTF. The CDR3 DNA is TGTGCCAGCAGTGGACAGGGGGTTAACTATGGCTACACCTTC.

The V gene is TRBV20-1, the J gene TRBJ1-1; 9 bases are shared with TRBD1. The CDR3 loop spans 14 amino acids. CDR1 DFQATT and CDR2 SNEGSKA come from the germline V gene (reference sequence). The junction had 5 bases not matched to a gene; V was cut back by 3 bases and J by 3 bases. The CDR3 spells CSASGGQGHTEAFF. CDR3 in DNA: TGCAGTGCTAGTGGGGGACAGGGACACACTGAAGCTTTCTTT.

The rearrangement uses TRBV29-1 and TRBJ2-7; D ambiguous. The V gene's germline CDR1 is SQVTM and CDR2 ANQGSEA. Between the trimmed V and J ends, which lost 6 bases and 8 bases, there was a span of 11 bases. This CDR3 is built from 10 residues. CDR3 loop: CSVLTYKQYF. Written as DNA, the CDR3 is TGCAGCGTCCTCACTTACAAGCAGTACTTC.

The chain combines TRBV11-2 with TRBJ2-1, with D perhaps TRBD2 (5 bases). Germline loops: CDR1 SGHAT, CDR2 FQNNGV. The CDR3 length is 16 residues. The ends were cut back, 2 bases at V and 5 bases at J, with 16 bases in the middle. CDR3 sequence reads: CASSLYPYGINNEQFF. DNA for the CDR3: TGTGCCAGCAGCTTATATCCGTACGGGATTAACAATGAGCAGTTCTTC. The full variable domain, its missing parts supplied by reference TRBV11-2 and TRBJ2-1, is EAGVAQSPRYKIIEKRQSVAFWCNPISGHATLYWYQQILGQGPKLLIQFQNNGVVDDSQLPKDRFSAERLKGVDSTLKIQPAKLEDSAVYLCASSLYPYGINNEQFFGPGTRLTVL.

The table lists this clonotype with many counts. The chain links TRBV5-1 to TRBJ2-3; 8 nucleotides agree with TRBD1. V trimming: 10 bases; J trimming: 0 bases; junction bases outside the gene matches: 7. In germline, CDR1 is SGHRS, CDR2 YFSETQ. The CDR3 contains 14 residues. The CDR3 region has the DNA TGCGCCGTCGGGACAGGCTCTAGCACAGATACGCAGTATTTT. Its translation is CAVGTGSSTDTQYF. The full variable domain, with the rest looked up from reference TRBV5-1 and TRBJ2-3, is KAGVTQTPRYLIKTRGQQVTLSCSPISGHRSVSWYQQTPGQGLQFLFEYFSETQRNKGNFPGRFSGRQFSNSRSEMNVSTLELGDSALYLCAVGTGSSTDTQYFGPGTRLTVL.

The chain combines TRBV7-9 with TRBJ2-1; possibly TRBD2 for D (6 bases). Trimming took 5 bases from V and 1 from J, leaving 15 bases between them. The CDR3 is made up of 16 amino acids. CDR1 is SEHNR, CDR2 FQNEAQ, per germline (reference sequence). CDR3 region: CASSRLVGRSYNEQFF. As DNA, the CDR3 is TGTGCCAGCAGCCGACTAGTGGGAAGATCCTACAATGAGCAGTTCTTC.

The chain couples TRBV4-1 to TRBJ2-3; 12 nucleotides match TRBD2. The junction had 7 bases not matched to a gene; V was cut back by 0 bases and J by 0 bases. The CDR3 has 19 amino acids. The germline V gene has CDR1 MGHRA and CDR2 YSYEKL. Here the CDR3 DNA reads TGCGCCAGCAGCCAAGATTTCAGGACTAGCGGGGCGAGCACAGATACGCAGTATTTT. It translates to CASSQDFRTSGASTDTQYF.

A few counts support this clonotype. This chain joins TRBV7-3 and TRBJ2-1, with 11 bases matching TRBD2. The J segment lost 5 bases and the V segment lost 5 bases, leaving 5 bases of the junction unmatched. This CDR3 is 15 amino acids long. The germline V gene encodes CDR1 SGHTA and CDR2 FQGTGA. In nucleotides, the CDR3 is TGTGCCAGCAGCCCTAGCGGGAGGACCGACAATGAGCAGTTCTTC. Its translation is CASSPSGRTDNEQFF.

J is TRBJ2-7 and V is TRBV7-2, with D maybe TRBD1 (6 bases). Trimming took 8 bases from V and 0 from J, leaving 11 bases between them. From germline, CDR1 is SGHTA and CDR2 FQGNSA. The CDR3 is 13 residues long. CDR3 sequence: CASGGTSSYEQYF. The CDR3 nucleotides read TGTGCCAGCGGGGGCACGAGCTCCTACGAGCAGTACTTC. Full variable domain (outside the CDR3, taken from reference TRBV7-2 and TRBJ2-7): GAGVSQSPSNKVTEKGKDVELRCDPISGHTALYWYRQSLGQGLEFLIYFQGNSAPDKSGLPSDRFSAERTGGSVSTLTIQRTQQEDSAVYLCASGGTSSYEQYFGPGTRLTVT.

This clonotype appeared a few times. The chain employs TRBV12-3 or TRBV12-4 and TRBJ2-5; D is uncertain. Trimming removed 6 bases from V and 1 base from J, with 15 bases in between. CDR3 length equals 15 residues. The CDR3 nucleotides read TGTGCCAGCAGCCCTCCTCGAGCGAGCCAAGAGACCCAGTACTTC. Translating it yields CASSPPRASQETQYF.